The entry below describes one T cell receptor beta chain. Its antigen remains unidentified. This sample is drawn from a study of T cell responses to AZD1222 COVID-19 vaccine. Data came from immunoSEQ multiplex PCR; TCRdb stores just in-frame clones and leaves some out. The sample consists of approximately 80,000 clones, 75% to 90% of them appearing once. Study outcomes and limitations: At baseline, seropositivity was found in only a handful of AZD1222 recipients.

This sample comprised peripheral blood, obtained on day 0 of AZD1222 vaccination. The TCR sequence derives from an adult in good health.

The CDR3 reads CASSPAAGRSNYGYTF. The CDR3 DNA reads as TGTGCCAGCTCACCAGCAGCGGGGAGGTCTAACTATGGCTACACCTTC. V and J are TRBV18 and TRBJ1-2, with unresolved D. CDR3 length: 16 amino acids. V lost 2 bases, J lost 0 bases, and 13 bases lay in between. From germline, CDR1 is KGHSH and CDR2 LQKENI.